The entry that follows covers one TCR beta chain sequence. This clonotype has ten or more counts. Its antigen has not been determined. Nothing much larger sits one base from this clone, and base qualities are not available. This sample is drawn from a study of identical twins (dated by TCRdb to 2016 to 2017). Regarding the research as a whole: To test whether fetal clonotypes persist, this study deep-sequenced TCR alpha and beta repertoires from monozygotic twins, from unrelated adults of various ages, and from cord blood. Replicate twin experiments were performed at different times using different library preparation protocols to rule out contamination.

What the research found in general, with its limitations: Zero-insertion analyses could be partly confounded by invariant T cells such as MAIT and iNKT, though diverse VJ usage argued against such confounding for most clonotypes. Compared with coincidental sharing between unrelated individuals, an excess of low generation-probability sequences was observed among out-of-frame TCR alpha sequences shared between twins. Fewer insertions were carried by abundant cord blood beta clonotypes; a weaker similar trend was observed in young adult naive repertoires, while no such trend was observed in memory repertoires. Because the same donors could not be followed over many years, the conclusions relied on cross-sectional statistical analysis. Excess twin sharing in beta out-of-frame sequences was weaker because fewer shared sequences lowered the signal-to-noise ratio. In monozygotic twins, recombination models systematically underestimated out-of-frame TCR alpha sharing, but the models matched the sharing seen between unrelated individuals.

The protocol used for the library was 5' RACE. Sequencing was carried out with an Illumina HiSeq 2000. A universal primer binding site was introduced by template switching, and a unique molecular identifier was present in the final cDNA, enabling accurate counting of TCR cDNA molecules. Specific primers in the conserved constant-segment region were used to synthesize first-strand cDNA for the TCR alpha and beta chains. To control for contamination, each cDNA library was double barcoded with a SMART-Mk sample barcode plus Illumina barcodes. Two successive PCR steps introduced TruSeq adapter sequences along with Illumina sample barcodes. Sequencing of the TCR alpha and beta cDNA libraries was done on the Illumina HiSeq platform using custom primers. For the original study's pipeline: MiGEC was used to process raw reads and extract unique molecular identifiers, and MiXCR was used to find CDR3 positions. For each individual, recombination models were inferred using an EM algorithm with the repgenHMM and IGoR tools. Shared clonotypes were analyzed with the tcR package in R, and sharing was normalized by the product of cloneset sizes. To study raw recombination without the effects of thymic and clonal selection, out-of-frame nonproductive sequences were analyzed. The raw public reads went through TCRdb reprocessing: fastp at Q25, MiXCR clone calling, in-frame beta chains kept. Identical CDR3 protein sequences are pooled into one entry, listed with their most common genes and DNA. These V and J calls derive from TCRdb rather than the authors' analysis. In all, the sample holds hundreds of thousands of distinct CDR3 sequences, and less than 25% of those were seen once. Clones ranked in the top ten supply about 2.9% of the sample.

All donors were healthy Caucasians. Three pairs of female monozygotic twins, all aged about 18 to 30 years, were included in the twin cohort. Positive isolation kits from Invitrogen were used to isolate CD4+ and CD8+ T cell populations. This sample was shared with a second study, whose subject was T cells expressing NK-cell markers. The second study also describes: In sorted CD3+CD56+NKG2C+, CD3+CD56+NKG2C- and CD3+CD56-NKG2C+ T-cell subsets from about 8 donors, TCR beta-chain repertoires were profiled. Among the eight sequenced donors, seven were HCMV-seropositive and one was HCMV-seronegative. In several experiments an anti-gammadeltaTCR antibody was added to restrict sorting to alphabetaTCR-expressing T cells. In roughly six donors, the dominant CD3+CD56+NKG2C+ clonotypes ranked among the top 10 CD8+ clonotypes, making up about 1.0-7.0% of CD8+ T cells. Those dominant clonotypes were again the most abundant among CD3+CD56-NKG2C+ cells in a few donors, at 28.3-60.1%. Whether the expanded NKG2C-expressing T cell clones were specific for HCMV antigens was left unclear. All eight donors whose samples were sequenced were randomly selected healthy volunteers, three of them men and five women. HCMV serostatus was determined by detecting HCMV-specific IgG in serum with a commercial ELISA kit. MIGEC was used to demultiplex reads and group reads by UMI, and MiTCR was used to assemble and quantify clonotypes. To exclude erroneous sequences, any TCR cDNA sequence not supported by at least two reads was discarded. The tcR package was used for downstream repertoire analysis, and clonotypes were matched across fractions by CDR3 nucleotide sequence plus V segment. VDJmatch was used to annotate antigen specificity against VDJdb, with one amino acid substitution allowed in CDR3.

Sequencing input: CD4+ T cells sorted from blood. The TCR comes from a woman under 30 in good health.

The CDR3 corresponds to CASSFSSGGANTGELFF. The DNA sequence is as follows: TGTGCCAGCAGCTTTTCGAGCGGGGGGGCGAACACCGGGGAGCTGTTTTTT. The chain links TRBV7-3 with TRBJ2-2; TRBD2 matches 10 bases in the middle. Clipping removes 3 bases from V and 0 bases from J, with 4 as the unmatched junction base count. The CDR3 holds 17 amino acids from the cysteine to the phenylalanine. Only the CDR3 portion is preserved as DNA: 51 bases, with reading frame beginning at the first base. CDR1 and CDR2 (SGHTA, FQGTGA) derive from the germline V gene.